This T cell receptor (beta chain) was identified in a study of T cells in Graves' hyperthyroidism and ophthalmopathy. Background on the study: Peripheral blood draws took place at initial diagnosis, ahead of any treatment. Overall study results and limits: The model predicted ophthalmopathy a median around six months before onset. Researchers found most expanded thyroid clonotypes above 0.001 in blood as well.

Authors of the study amplified TCR beta CDR3 regions from RNA transcripts. Primed by the HTBI set, a first-round RT-PCR was run on the TCR CDR3. Via MiXCR, TCRdb re-called the multiplex PCR reads, giving one row per CDR3 protein. The repertoire includes fewer than 400,000 distinct CDR3 sequences, around 16% of them detected once, and 28% sits in the top ten. The CDR3 is 13 amino acids. With respect to this clonotype: The antigen remains unidentified. A junction end diverges from the germline sequence, so it may reflect a read error.

The receptor was isolated from a woman younger than 35 with Graves' hyperthyroidism that later progressed to Graves' ophthalmopathy. Sequencing was performed on blood. The chain has TRBV12-3 or TRBV12-4 and TRBJ2-1; tentative D call: TRBD1 (5 bases). The CDR3 bases are TGTGCCAGCAGTTTCAGCTCGGACAATGAGCAGCTCTTC. Protein product: CASSFSSDNEQLF.